Following are 8 T cell receptor beta chains from one sample sequenced in a study of T-cell reconstitution after alpha-beta-depleted transplantation in children. Preparation of the TCRbeta library used unique molecular identifiers. TCRdb re-called the PCR reads through MiXCR, storing one row per CDR3 protein. The table has approximately 1,000,000 distinct CDR3 sequences, under 30% seen once. The sequenced sample was PBMCs, mostly from graft donor cells, obtained 360 days after TCRalphabeta/CD19-depleted stem cell transplant. The source is a boy less than two years old who had a stem cell transplant for SCID, so the T cells may come from the graft donor.

This clonotype was found a few times. The chain uses TRBV5-1 and TRBJ2-2; no clear D gene. CDR1 and CDR2 (germline): SGHRS, YFSETQ. V shed 7 bases and J shed 5 bases, with 9 bases lying between them. This CDR3 is built from 12 residues. CDR3 amino acids: CASVGLTGELFF. The CDR3 bases are TGCGCCAGCGTTGGTCTTACCGGGGAGCTGTTTTTT.

The chain employs TRBV4-2 and TRBJ1-6; 7 bases line up with TRBD1. This CDR3 has 16 amino acids. Germline V gene lookup returns CDR1 LGHNA and CDR2 YNFKEQ. V trimming: 4 bases; J trimming: 7 bases; junction bases outside the gene matches: 10. The DNA for the CDR3 is TGTGCCAGCAGCCCTGGGACAGCCGAGGGGAATTCACCCCTCCACTTT. It specifies CASSPGTAEGNSPLHF.

The chain uses TRBV27 and TRBJ2-1; possibly TRBD1 for D (5 bases). CDR1 and CDR2 (germline): MNHEY, SMNVEV (reference sequence). This CDR3 comprises 12 residues. With 7 bases removed from V and 9 bases from J, the gap between germline ends came to 13 bases. CDR3 residues: CASMGQEREQFF. For the CDR3, the DNA is TGTGCCAGCATGGGGCAGGAGCGTGAGCAGTTCTTC.

V gene TRBV20-1 combines with J gene TRBJ2-5; TRBD2 aligns across 8 bases. Germline V CDR1 and CDR2: DFQATT, SNEGSKA (reference sequence). The CDR3 loop spans 17 amino acids. The V gene end was trimmed by 5 bases and the J gene end by 5 bases; junction bases not matched to a gene: 19. Here the CDR3 reads CSAASSSGGPQWETQYF. The CDR3 region has the DNA TGCAGTGCTGCCTCGAGCAGCGGGGGACCCCAGTGGGAGACCCAGTACTTC.

The sample holds a few counts of this clonotype. The J gene is TRBJ1-1, the V gene TRBV10-3; 10 bases map to TRBD1. After removal of 4 bases from V and 6 bases from J, the junction contained 8 bases not matched to a gene. The CDR3 is made up of 15 amino acids. Germline V gene lookup returns CDR1 ENHRY and CDR2 SYGVKD. CDR3 protein: CAISAPGQGPPEAFF. The CDR3 DNA reads TGTGCCATCAGTGCCCCGGGACAGGGGCCCCCTGAAGCTTTCTTT.

The J gene is TRBJ1-2, the V gene TRBV12-3 or TRBV12-4; D call uncertain. This CDR3 has 13 residues. V was trimmed by 2 bases and J by 4 bases, leaving 8 bases between them. This CDR3 is CASSLTRAYGYTF. The CDR3 DNA reads as TGTGCCAGCAGTTTAACTCGAGCCTATGGCTACACCTTC.

V and J are TRBV5-6 and TRBJ2-3; 7 bases fit TRBD1. Trimming removed 4 bases from V and 7 bases from J; junction bases left unmatched: 9. Looked up from germline, CDR1 is SGHDT and CDR2 is YYEEEE. This CDR3 is 14 amino acids long. CDR3 residues: CASSPDRVVHTQYF. The DNA for the CDR3 is TGTGCCAGCAGCCCCGACAGGGTGGTACATACGCAGTATTTT.

A few counts support this clonotype. The chain links TRBV5-1 to TRBJ2-7, with D possibly being TRBD2 (5 bases). CDR1 SGHRS and CDR2 YFSETQ come from the germline V gene. Trimming removed 2 bases from V and 10 bases from J, with 28 bases in between. CDR3 length equals 17 residues. The CDR3 DNA sequence: TGCGCCAGCAGCTTTGACCCGGTGGAGCGGAGTCCTCTAGAACAGTACTTC. Amino acids: CASSFDPVERSPLEQYF.